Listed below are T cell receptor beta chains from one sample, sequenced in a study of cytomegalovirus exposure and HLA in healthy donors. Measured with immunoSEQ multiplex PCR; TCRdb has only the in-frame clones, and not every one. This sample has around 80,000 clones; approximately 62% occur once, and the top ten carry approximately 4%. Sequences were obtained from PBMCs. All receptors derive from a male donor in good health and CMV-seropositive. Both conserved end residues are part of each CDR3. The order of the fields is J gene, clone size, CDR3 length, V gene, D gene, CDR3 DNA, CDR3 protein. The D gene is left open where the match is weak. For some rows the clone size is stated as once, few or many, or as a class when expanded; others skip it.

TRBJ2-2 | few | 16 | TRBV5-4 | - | TGTGCCAGCAGCTTGGGAGGCGGCATAGACACCGGGGAGCTGTTTTTT | CASSLGGGIDTGELFF
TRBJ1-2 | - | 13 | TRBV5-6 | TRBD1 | TGTGCCAGCACCCGGACAGGACAGGCTGGCTACACCTTC | CASTRTGQAGYTF
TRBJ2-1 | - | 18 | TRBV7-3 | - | TGTGCCAGCAGCTTAAACGCGGGACTCCCAACGCCAGAAGGAGAGCAGTTCTTC | CASSLNAGLPTPEGEQFF
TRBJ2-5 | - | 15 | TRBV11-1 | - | TGTGCCAGCAGCATATCCTGGGCAGGGGAAGAGACCCAGTACTTC | CASSISWAGEETQYF
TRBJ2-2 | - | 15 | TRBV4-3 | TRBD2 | TGCGCCAGCAGCCAGGGGGAGGGAGTAACCGGGGAGCTGTTTTTT | CASSQGEGVTGELFF
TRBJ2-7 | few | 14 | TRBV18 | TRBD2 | TGTGCCAGCTCACTCAAGAGCGGGACCTACGAGCAGTACTTC | CASSLKSGTYEQYF
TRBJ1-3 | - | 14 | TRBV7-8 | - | TGTGCCAGCAGCCTCGACCGAGGAGGAAACACCATATATTTT | CASSLDRGGNTIYF
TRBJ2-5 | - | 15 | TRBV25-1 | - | TGTGCCAGCAGTGACGGTGGCGGGCCCCAAGAGACCCAGTACTTC | CASSDGGGPQETQYF
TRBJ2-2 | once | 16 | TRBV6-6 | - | TGTGCCAGCAGTTCGTCAGGCAACGCGAACACCGGGGAGCTGTTTTTT | CASSSSGNANTGELFF
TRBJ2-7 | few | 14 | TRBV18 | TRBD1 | TGTGCCAGCTCACCACGGACAGGGGATTACGAGCAGTACTTC | CASSPRTGDYEQYF
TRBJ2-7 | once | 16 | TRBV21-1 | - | TGTGCCAGCAGCATTGGCCTCTCAACAGGGTCCTACGAGCAGTACTTC | CASSIGLSTGSYEQYF
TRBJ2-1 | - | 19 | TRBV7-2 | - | TGTGCCAGCAGCTTACTCGGGGGCACAAGGAGCGGGGCCTACAATGAGCAGTTCTTC | CASSLLGGTRSGAYNEQFF
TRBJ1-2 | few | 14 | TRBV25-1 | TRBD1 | TGTGCCAGCAGTGTTCCCGGGACAGTTTATGGCTACACCTTC | CASSVPGTVYGYTF
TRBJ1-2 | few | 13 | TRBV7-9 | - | TGTGCCAGCAGCTTAGGTGAGGGCGGCGGCTACACCTTC | CASSLGEGGGYTF
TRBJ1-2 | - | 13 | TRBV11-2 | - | TGTGCCAGCAGCTCAACAGGGCGCTATGGCTACACCTTC | CASSSTGRYGYTF
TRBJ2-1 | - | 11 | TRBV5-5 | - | TGTGCCAGCCTACACGGGAATGAGCAGTTCTTC | CASLHGNEQFF
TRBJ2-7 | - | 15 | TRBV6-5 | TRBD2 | TGTGCCAGCAGTTCGGGACTAGCGGGGAGCTACGAGCAGTACTTC | CASSSGLAGSYEQYF
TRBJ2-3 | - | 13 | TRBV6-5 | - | TGTGCCAGCAGTTACTCAGGGGTAGATACGCAGTATTTT | CASSYSGVDTQYF
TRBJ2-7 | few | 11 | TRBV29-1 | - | TGCAGCGCAGAAGGGGGTCACGAGCAGTACTTC | CSAEGGHEQYF
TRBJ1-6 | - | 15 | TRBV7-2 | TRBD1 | TGTGCCAGCAGCCCGGAGCGGACAGGGGCTTCACCCTTCCACTTT | CASSPERTGASPFHF
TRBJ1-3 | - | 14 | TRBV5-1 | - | TGCGCCAGCAGCACGTCTAACTCGGGAAACACCATATATTTT | CASSTSNSGNTIYF
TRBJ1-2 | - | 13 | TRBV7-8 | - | TGTGCCAGCAGCTTAGCCCGTCGGTATGGCTACACCTTC | CASSLARRYGYTF
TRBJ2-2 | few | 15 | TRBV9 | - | TGTGCCAGCAGTTCGGGGTTCGAGGGCACCGGGGAGCTGTTTTTT | CASSSGFEGTGELFF
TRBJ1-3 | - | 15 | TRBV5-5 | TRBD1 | TGTGCCAGCAGCCCTAGACAGGGCTCTGGAAACACCATATATTTT | CASSPRQGSGNTIYF
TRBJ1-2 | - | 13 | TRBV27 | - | TGTGCCAGCAGTATACAGGGAAACTATGGCTACACCTTC | CASSIQGNYGYTF
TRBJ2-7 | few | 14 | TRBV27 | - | TGTGCCAGCAGTTTAGGCTGGACTGGGGACGAGCAGTACTTC | CASSLGWTGDEQYF
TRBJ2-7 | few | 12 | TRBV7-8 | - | TGTGCCAGCAGCTTGTCGGGCTACGAGCAGTACTTC | CASSLSGYEQYF
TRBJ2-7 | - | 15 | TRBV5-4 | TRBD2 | TGTGCCAGCAGCGGACTAGCGGGGGGAACCTACGAGCAGTACTTC | CASSGLAGGTYEQYF
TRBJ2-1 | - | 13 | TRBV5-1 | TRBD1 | TGCGCCAGCGGACCAACAGGGGGAAATGAGCAGTTCTTC | CASGPTGGNEQFF
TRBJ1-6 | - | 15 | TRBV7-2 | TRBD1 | TGTGCCAGCAGCCATCCGGGACAGGGGAGTTCACCCCTCCACTTT | CASSHPGQGSSPLHF
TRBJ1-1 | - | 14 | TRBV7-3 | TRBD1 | TGTGCCAGCAGCTCACAGGGGGCTAACACTGAAGCTTTCTTT | CASSSQGANTEAFF